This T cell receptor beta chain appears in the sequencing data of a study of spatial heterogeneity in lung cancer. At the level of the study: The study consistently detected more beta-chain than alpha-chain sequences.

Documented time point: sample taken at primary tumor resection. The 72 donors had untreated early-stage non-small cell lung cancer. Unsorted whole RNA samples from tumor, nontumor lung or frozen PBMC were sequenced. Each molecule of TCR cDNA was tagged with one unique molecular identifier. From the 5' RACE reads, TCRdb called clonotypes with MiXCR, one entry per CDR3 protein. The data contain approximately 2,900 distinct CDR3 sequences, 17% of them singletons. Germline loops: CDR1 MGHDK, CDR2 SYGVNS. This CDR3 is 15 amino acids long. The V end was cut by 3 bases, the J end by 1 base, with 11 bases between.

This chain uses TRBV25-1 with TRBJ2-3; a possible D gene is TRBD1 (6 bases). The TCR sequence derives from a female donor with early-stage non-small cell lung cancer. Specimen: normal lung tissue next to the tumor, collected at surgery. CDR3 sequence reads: CASSDDYRGTDTQYF. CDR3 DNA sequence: TGTGCCAGCAGTGATGATTACAGGGGCACAGATACGCAGTATTTT.